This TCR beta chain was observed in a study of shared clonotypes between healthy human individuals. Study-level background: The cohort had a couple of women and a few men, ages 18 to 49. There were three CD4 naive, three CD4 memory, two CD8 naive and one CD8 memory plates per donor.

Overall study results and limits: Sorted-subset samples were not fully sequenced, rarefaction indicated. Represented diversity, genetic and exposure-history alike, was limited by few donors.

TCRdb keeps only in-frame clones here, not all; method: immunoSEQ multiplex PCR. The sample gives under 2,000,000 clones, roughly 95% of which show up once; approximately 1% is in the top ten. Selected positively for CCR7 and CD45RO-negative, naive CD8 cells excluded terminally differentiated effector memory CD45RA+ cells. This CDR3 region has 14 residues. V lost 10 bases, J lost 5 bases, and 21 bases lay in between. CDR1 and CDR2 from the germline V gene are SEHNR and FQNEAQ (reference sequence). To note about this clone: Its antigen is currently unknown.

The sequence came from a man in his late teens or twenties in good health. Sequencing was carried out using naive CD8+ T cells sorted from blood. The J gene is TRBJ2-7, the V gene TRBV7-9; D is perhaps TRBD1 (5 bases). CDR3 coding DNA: TGTGCCACCCCTCGTGGGCAGGGTGTCCACGAGCAGTACTTC. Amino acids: CATPRGQGVHEQYF. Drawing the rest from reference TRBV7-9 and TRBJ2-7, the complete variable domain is DTGVSQNPRHKITKRGQNVTFRCDPISEHNRLYWYRQTLGQGPEFLTYFQNEAQLEKSRLLSDRFSAERPKGSFSTLEIQRTEQGDSAMYLCATPRGQGVHEQYFGPGTRLTVT.